This T cell receptor (beta chain) emerged from a study of cytomegalovirus exposure and HLA in healthy donors. Overall study results and limits: Altogether, more than 150 TCR beta chains were recorded as cytomegalovirus-associated. The classifier was said to identify cytomegalovirus status with high specificity and sensitivity. Among CMV-associated TCR beta chains, most appeared HLA-restricted in a later analysis.

Germline values: CDR1 SGHAT, CDR2 FQNNGV. Between the trimmed V and J ends, which lost 1 base and 6 bases, there was a span of 13 bases. This CDR3 is built from 15 residues. It was with 60 Vbeta and 13 Jbeta primers that the PCR ran. Using immunoSEQ multiplex PCR, the repertoire was profiled, and TCRdb retains in-frame clones only, with some absent. Among about 160,000 clones listed, approximately 81% were seen once. To note about this clone: Its antigen is not identified.

This rearrangement joins TRBV11-2 to TRBJ2-1; the D gene is possibly TRBD2 (5 bases). The receptor comes from a man aged 18-30 years in good health and CMV-seropositive. The sequencing input was PBMCs. The CDR3 coding sequence is TGTGCCAGCAGCTTAGCGGCTAGCATCCTCAATGAGCAGTTCTTC. Its translation: CASSLAASILNEQFF. Full variable domain (outside the CDR3, taken from reference TRBV11-2 and TRBJ2-1): EAGVAQSPRYKIIEKRQSVAFWCNPISGHATLYWYQQILGQGPKLLIQFQNNGVVDDSQLPKDRFSAERLKGVDSTLKIQPAKLEDSAVYLCASSLAASILNEQFFGPGTRLTVL.